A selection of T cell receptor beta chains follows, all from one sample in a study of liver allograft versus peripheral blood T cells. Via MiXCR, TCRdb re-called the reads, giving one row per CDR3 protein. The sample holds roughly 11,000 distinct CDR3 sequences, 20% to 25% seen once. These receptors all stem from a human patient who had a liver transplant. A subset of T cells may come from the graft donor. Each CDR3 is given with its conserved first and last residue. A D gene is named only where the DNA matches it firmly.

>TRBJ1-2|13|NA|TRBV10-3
CAISERGLDGYTF
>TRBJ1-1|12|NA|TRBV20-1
CSARLQTLEAFF
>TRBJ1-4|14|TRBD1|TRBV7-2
CASSPRTGGEKLFF
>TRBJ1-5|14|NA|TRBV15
CATSSRPPHQPQHF
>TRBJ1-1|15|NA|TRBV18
CASSPSVGMNTEAFF
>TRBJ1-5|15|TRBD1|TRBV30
CAWSKTGEWGQPQHF
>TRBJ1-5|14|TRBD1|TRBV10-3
CAISTGGADQPQHF
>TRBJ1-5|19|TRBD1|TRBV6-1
CASNQQGGHWTLRNQPQHF
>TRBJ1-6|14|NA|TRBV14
CASSRIARNSPLHF
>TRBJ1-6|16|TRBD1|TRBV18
CASSPPSQGSNSPLHF
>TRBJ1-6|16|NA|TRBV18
CASSPIADRLNSPLHF
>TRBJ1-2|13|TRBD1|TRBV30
CAWTGTGRGGYTF
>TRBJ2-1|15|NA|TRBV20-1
CSAGGLERGYNEQFF
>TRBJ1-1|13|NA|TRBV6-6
CASSYRGGAEAFF
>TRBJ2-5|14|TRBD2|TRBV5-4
CASSLFAGVETQYF
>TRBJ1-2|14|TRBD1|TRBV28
CASSFPGQHYGYTF
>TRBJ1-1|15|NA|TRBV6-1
CASIGGPKGNTEAFF
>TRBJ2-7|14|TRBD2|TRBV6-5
CASAGAGGNYEQYF
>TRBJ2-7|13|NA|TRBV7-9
CAILGGGPYEQYF
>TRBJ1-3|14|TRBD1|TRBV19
CASSISGTGDTIYF
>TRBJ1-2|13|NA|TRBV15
CATSRDSSYGYTF
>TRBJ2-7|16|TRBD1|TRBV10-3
CAISDRLGTGGNEQYF
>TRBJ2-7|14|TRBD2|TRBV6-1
CASRLAGGSGEQYF
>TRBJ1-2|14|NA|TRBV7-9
CASSLAGAAHGYTF
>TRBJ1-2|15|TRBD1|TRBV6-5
CASSLDMFDRGLPFF
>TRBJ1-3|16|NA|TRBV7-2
CASSLGQLLSGNTIYF
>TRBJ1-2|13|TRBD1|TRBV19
CASSPDRGYGYNF
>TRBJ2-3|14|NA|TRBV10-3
CASREGGSTDTQYF
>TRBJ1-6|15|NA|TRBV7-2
CASSRGAGQNSPLHF
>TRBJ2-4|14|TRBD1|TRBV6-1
CASARQGAKNIQYF
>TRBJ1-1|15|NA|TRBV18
CASSPRGGTNTEAFF
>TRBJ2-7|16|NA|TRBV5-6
CASSPQGFWISYEQYF
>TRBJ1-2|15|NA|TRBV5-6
CASSFPGPRNYGYTF
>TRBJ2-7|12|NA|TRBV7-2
CASSPQIYEQYF
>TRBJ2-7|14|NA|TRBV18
CASSPLKVNAEQYF
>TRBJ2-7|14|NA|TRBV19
CASSNRPDSYEQYF
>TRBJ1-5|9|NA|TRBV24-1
CATSDYQHF
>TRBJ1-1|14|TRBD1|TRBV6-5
CASSYRGQNTEAFF
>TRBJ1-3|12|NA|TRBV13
CASSLDENTIYF
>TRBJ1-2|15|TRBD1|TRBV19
CASSIRTGVSYGYTF
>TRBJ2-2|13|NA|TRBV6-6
CASTIINTGELFF
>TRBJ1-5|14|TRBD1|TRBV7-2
CASSGGTAHQPQHF
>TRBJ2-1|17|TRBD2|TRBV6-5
CASSYRLGLAGYNEQFF
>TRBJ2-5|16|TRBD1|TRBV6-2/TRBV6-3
CASSSRTGEYAETQYF
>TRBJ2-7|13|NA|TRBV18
CASSPGFKTEQYF
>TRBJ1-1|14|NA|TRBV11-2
CASSSSRGWTEAFF
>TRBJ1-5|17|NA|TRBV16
CVSSQLSGLNSNQPQHF
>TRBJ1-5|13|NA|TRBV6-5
CASSSQQGQPQHF
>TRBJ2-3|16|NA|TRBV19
CASSMAGLAGSDTQYF
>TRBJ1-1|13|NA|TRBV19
CASSITRDTEAFF
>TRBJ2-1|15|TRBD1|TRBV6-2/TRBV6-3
CASSGTGSLYNEQFF
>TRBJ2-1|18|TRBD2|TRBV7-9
CASSLDRGLVDRGNEQFF